This T cell receptor (beta chain) comes out of a study of CD8+ T cells in alopecia areata. Across the whole study: Twice daily, treated patients received 5 to 10 mg of oral tofacitinib.

In each case, RNA was isolated and then reverse transcribed into cDNA as the sequencing template. Only in-frame clones appear in the TCRdb table, and some are missing; sequencing was by immunoSEQ multiplex PCR. The sample lists roughly 200,000 clones; over 55% were seen once. Findings and caveats of the study: Lesional scalp, notably in alopecia totalis/universalis, had clonality above that of normal scalp.

Notes on this clone: As yet, its antigen is unknown.

The CDR3 has 18 residues. From germline, CDR1 is SGHTA and CDR2 FQGNSA. Trimming stripped 5 bases from V and 3 bases from J, with 23 bases between. Sequenced here: CD4+ T cells sorted from blood, sampled at week 0. The clonotype comes from a human donor with alopecia areata. The chain uses TRBV7-2 and TRBJ2-4; no reliable D call. The CDR3 reads CASSPPRRQGKDKNIQYF. CDR3 DNA: TGTGCCAGCAGCCCGCCGAGACGTCAAGGGAAGGACAAAAACATTCAGTACTTC.